The T cell receptor beta chain under discussion was sequenced for a study of patients and donors after allogeneic stem cell transplantation. TCRdb reanalysed the RT-PCR reads using MiXCR and keeps one entry per CDR3 protein. The sample holds about 230,000 distinct CDR3 sequences, 12% to 15% seen once. V dropped 0 bases and J dropped 2 bases, with 14 bases sitting between them. The CDR3 is 16 residues long. Germline CDR1 is MGHRA and CDR2 is YSYEKL. The chain employs TRBV4-1 and TRBJ2-7; the D is unclear. The material sequenced was blood, either unsorted or a sorted T cell fraction (not recorded which). The clonotype originates from a human donor who was either an allogeneic HSCT recipient or a stem cell or donor lymphocyte infusion donor (not recorded which). It is not recorded whose cells these are; they may come from a transplant donor. CDR3 sequence: CASSQDPAASTYEQYF. In DNA form, the CDR3 reads TGCGCCAGCAGCCAAGATCCGGCGGCGTCAACCTACGAGCAGTACTTC.